Here is one T cell receptor (beta chain) with its context. The sample originates from a study of spatial heterogeneity in lung cancer. TCRdb re-called the 5' RACE reads through MiXCR, storing one row per CDR3 protein. The sample lists about 100,000 distinct CDR3 sequences, roughly a fifth seen once, with 20% to 25% in the top ten. Time point here: blood at routine non-recurrence follow-up after resection. From tumor, nontumor lung or frozen PBMC, whole RNA was taken unsorted for sequencing. This clonotype originated in a male donor with early-stage non-small cell lung cancer. The starting material was PBMCs, obtained at follow-up.

The CDR3 is CASSQDPYAPGTEAFF. The CDR3 DNA follows: TGTGCCAGCAGCCAAGATCCGTACGCGCCGGGGACTGAAGCTTTCTTT. V usage is TRBV3-1 and J usage is TRBJ1-1; D gene uncertain. CDR1 LGHDT and CDR2 YNNKEL come from the germline V gene (reference sequence). This CDR3 is 16 amino acids long. V lost 0 bases and J 5 bases, leaving 16 bases between the germline ends.